This T cell receptor (beta chain) was identified during a study of blood T cell repertoires in COVID-19. About the research overall: Donors in the United States, Italy and Spain gave samples during acute or convalescent COVID-19. Sources were T cells, B-cell-depleted T cells, or PBMCs; the material itself was cDNA or gDNA.

The CDR3 extends over 14 amino acids. V was shortened by 6 bases and J by 8 bases, with 19 bases between the two germline ends. The germline V gene has CDR1 MNHEY and CDR2 SVGAGI. As processed by the authors: Estimation of nucleated cell counts relied on the amplification of reference gene primers. TCRdb keeps only in-frame clones here, not all; method: immunoSEQ multiplex PCR. V and J calls plus clone size are reproduced from that table; the DNA served to infer D and trimming. Of 100,000 to 150,000 clones listed, about 80% are singletons. The chain employs TRBV6-5 and TRBJ1-2; no definite D call. Source material: peripheral blood. The clonotype originates from a man in his sixties with acute or convalescent COVID-19. CDR3 DNA: TGTGCCAGCAGGCCCGGTACCCGTGAGCGAGGCTACACCTTC. Its translation: CASRPGTRERGYTF.